One and the same sample provided the 2 T cell receptor beta chains below, sequenced in a study of T cell responses to AZD1222 COVID-19 vaccine. Sequencing was performed with immunoSEQ multiplex PCR; in TCRdb, only in-frame clones are kept and a portion is missing. In the table there are approximately 170,000 clones, 75% to 90% of which are singletons. The source material was peripheral blood, sampled on day 0 of AZD1222 vaccination. These receptors were obtained from an adult in good health.

The V and J genes are TRBV28 and TRBJ1-5; no clear D gene. Trimming took off 5 bases at V and 0 bases at J, with 17 bases between the two ends. Germline assignment: CDR1 MDHEN and CDR2 SYDVKM. The CDR3 is made up of 17 amino acids. CDR3 sequence: CASSASPGVYSNQPQHF. The CDR3 coding sequence is TGTGCCAGCAGTGCCTCCCCCGGGGTTTATAGCAATCAGCCCCAGCATTTT.

The J gene is TRBJ2-3, the V gene TRBV7-9, with 9 bases matching TRBD1. Trimming at V came to 6 bases and at J to 4 bases, leaving 14 bases not matched to a gene. This CDR3 is built from 17 residues. Germline V gene sequence: CDR1 SEHNR, CDR2 FQNEAQ (reference sequence). CDR3 nucleotide sequence: TGTGCCAGCAGTCATTTACTGGGACAGGGTGCGGCAGATACGCAGTATTTT. This codes for CASSHLLGQGAADTQYF.